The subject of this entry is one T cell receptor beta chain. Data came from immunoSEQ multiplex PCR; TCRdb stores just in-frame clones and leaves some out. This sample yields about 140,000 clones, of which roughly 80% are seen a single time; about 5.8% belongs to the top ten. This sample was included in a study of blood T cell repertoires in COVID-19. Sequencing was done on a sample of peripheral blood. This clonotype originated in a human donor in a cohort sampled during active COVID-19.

As DNA, the CDR3 is TGCGCCAGCAGCCAAACGACAGGGGGCAATGGGGCCAACGTCCTGACTTTC. Translation: CASSQTTGGNGANVLTF. The V gene is TRBV4-3, the J gene TRBJ2-6; 10 bases align to TRBD1. Germline V gene lookup returns CDR1 LGHNA and CDR2 YSLEER. The CDR3 loop spans 17 amino acids. V was clipped by 2 bases and J by 3 bases; unmatched bases: 4.